The source of this TCR beta chain is a study of cytomegalovirus exposure and HLA in healthy donors. Study background: An early release of data contained about 85 million unique TCRs, which came from HLA-typed donors.

Use of 60 Vbeta and 13 Jbeta primers characterized the PCR. The data were produced by immunoSEQ multiplex PCR, yet TCRdb's version contains in-frame clones alone and is incomplete. This sample has some 190,000 clones, with about 85% found just once. The V gene lost 0 bases and the J gene lost 4 bases, with 15 bases spanning the gap. The CDR3 totals 15 residues. The germline gives CDR1 GTSNPN, CDR2 SVGIG (reference sequence). Overall study results and limits: Being indistinguishable, some V segments were excluded, TRBV6-2 and TRBV6-3 among them. Donors were assumed by presence/absence analyses to have roughly uniform sequencing depth. Some highly shared sequence variants likely arose as a pipeline artifact.

In the case of this clone: What it binds is unknown.

This receptor was obtained from a boy aged 2 to 9 in good health and CMV-seronegative. The V call is TRBV30, the J call TRBJ1-1; maybe TRBD1 (5 bases). The sequenced sample was PBMCs. The CDR3 reads CAWSVRDRGTTEAFF. The CDR3 nucleotides read TGTGCCTGGAGTGTACGAGATCGGGGGACCACTGAAGCTTTCTTT.